This passage covers 6 T cell receptor beta chains from one sample sequenced in a study of low-dose radiotherapy and immunotherapy resistance in tumors. As to time point: before trial treatment. Covering alpha and beta chains, TRAV- and TRBV-specific primers were used for the first-strand cDNA. Amplification of TCRs used a constant-region primer and V-primer adapter for roughly 20 PCR cycles. Via MiXCR, TCRdb re-called the reads, giving one row per CDR3 protein. The sample includes about 60,000 distinct CDR3 sequences, under 30% of them seen just once. Sequencing was performed on PBMCs, taken before treatment. The receptors were sampled from a male donor with prostate cancer.

This clonotype was detected ten times or more. The chain uses TRBV7-9 and TRBJ1-2; D gene ambiguous. CDR1 is SEHNR, CDR2 FQNEAQ, per germline (reference sequence). The CDR3 spans 14 residues. The germline V and J ends were trimmed by 1 base and 2 bases, with 8 bases remaining between them. CDR3 coding DNA: TGTGCCAGCAGCTTAGTCTCAGCCAACTATGGCTACACCTTC. Translating it yields CASSLVSANYGYTF.

The table lists this clonotype with many counts. This rearrangement joins TRBV5-1 to TRBJ1-1, with 7 bases aligning to TRBD1. V dropped 0 bases and J dropped 1; count of bases not matched to a gene: 6. Germline V gene lookup returns CDR1 SGHRS and CDR2 YFSETQ. The CDR3 has 16 residues. The CDR3 here is CASSLALQGGNTEAFF. The DNA for the CDR3 is TGCGCCAGCAGCTTGGCCCTGCAGGGGGGGAACACTGAAGCTTTCTTT.

V is TRBV19 and J is TRBJ1-1, with D uncertain. The CDR3 has 13 amino acids. The germline V gene encodes CDR1 LNHDA and CDR2 SQIVND (reference sequence). Trimming took off 10 bases at V and 6 bases at J, with 18 bases between the two ends. The CDR3 loop is CATQTPITPEAFF. CDR3 in DNA: TGTGCCACCCAAACACCGATAACCCCTGAAGCTTTCTTT.

This clonotype was picked up many times. The CDR3 DNA reads TGTGCCAGCAGCTTATGGGGACTAGCATCGGAGCAGTTCTTC. This encodes CASSLWGLASEQFF. V gene TRBV7-9 combines with J gene TRBJ2-1; TRBD2 agrees at 9 bases. CDR3 length equals 14 residues. Looked up from germline, CDR1 is SEHNR and CDR2 is FQNEAQ (reference sequence). After removal of 2 bases from V and 10 bases from J, the junction contained 6 bases not matched to a gene.

Of note for this clonotype: A far larger clone is a single base away, which makes a read error likely. The chain combines TRBV27 with TRBJ2-1; maybe TRBD2 (5 bases). The ends were cut back, 5 bases at V and 10 bases at J, with 12 bases in the middle. This CDR3 has 12 amino acids. The germline V gene encodes CDR1 MNHEY and CDR2 SMNVEV (reference sequence). The CDR3 reads CASSRQDYEQFF. DNA of the CDR3: TGTGCCAGCAGTAGACAAGACTACGAGCAGTTCTTC.

This clonotype was seen just once. J is TRBJ1-5 and V is TRBV6-4; D gene ambiguous. The CDR3 runs 13 residues. CDR1 MRHNA and CDR2 SNTAGT come from the germline V gene. Trimming cost V 4 bases and J 4 bases, with 8 bases left between them. The CDR3 DNA reads TGTGCCAGCAGTGCCCTTTGGAATCAGCCCCAGCATTTT. It specifies CASSALWNQPQHF.